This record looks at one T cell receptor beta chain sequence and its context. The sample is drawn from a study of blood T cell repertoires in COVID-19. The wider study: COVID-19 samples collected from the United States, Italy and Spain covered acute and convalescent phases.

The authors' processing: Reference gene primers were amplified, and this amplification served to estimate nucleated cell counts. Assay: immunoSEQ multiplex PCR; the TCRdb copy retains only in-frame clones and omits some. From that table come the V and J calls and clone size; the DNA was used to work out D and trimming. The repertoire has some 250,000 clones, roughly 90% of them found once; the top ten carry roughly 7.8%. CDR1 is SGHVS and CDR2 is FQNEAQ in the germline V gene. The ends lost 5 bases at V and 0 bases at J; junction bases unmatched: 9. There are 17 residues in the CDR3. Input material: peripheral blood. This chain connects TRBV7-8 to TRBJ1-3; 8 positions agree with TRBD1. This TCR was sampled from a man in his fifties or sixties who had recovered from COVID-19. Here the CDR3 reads CASSHGTGPSSGNTIYF. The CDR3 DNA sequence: TGTGCCAGCAGCCACGGGACAGGTCCATCCTCTGGAAACACCATATATTTT.